These 20 T cell receptor beta chains originate from one sample sequenced in a study of cytomegalovirus exposure and HLA in healthy donors. PCR employed 60 Vbeta and 13 Jbeta primers. Using immunoSEQ multiplex PCR, the repertoire was profiled, and TCRdb retains in-frame clones only, with some absent. Of roughly 110,000 clones in the sample, approximately 79% were seen once. The specimen was PBMCs. The receptor set was obtained from a man aged 55 to 70 in good health and CMV-seronegative.

This chain uses TRBV2 with TRBJ1-5; 7 nucleotides align to TRBD1. V was pared by 2 bases and J by 3 bases, with 4 bases of the junction left unmatched. Germline CDR1 and CDR2: SNHLY and FYNNEI. This CDR3 is built from 15 residues. The CDR3 DNA sequence: TGTGCCAGCAGTGAAAGGGGGCTACTCAATCAGCCCCAGCATTTT. It translates to CASSERGLLNQPQHF.

Only a few counts were recorded for this clone. This sequence joins TRBV9 and TRBJ2-5; the match to TRBD1 covers 8 bases. Germline values: CDR1 SGDLS, CDR2 YYNGEE. The CDR3 runs 15 residues. The V segment lost 0 bases and the J segment 4 bases; nucleotides outside the gene matches: 5. CDR3: CASSVGLQGVETQYF. The CDR3, as DNA: TGTGCCAGCAGCGTAGGTTTACAGGGGGTAGAGACCCAGTACTTC.

This chain links TRBV5-8 with TRBJ2-2; 9 nucleotides line up with TRBD1. Germline V CDR1 and CDR2: SGHTS, YDEGEE. Trimming took 4 bases from V and 0 from J; bases not matched to a gene: 4. CDR3 size: 16 residues. In DNA, the CDR3 is TGTGCCAGCAGCCCCGGGACAGGGACGAACACCGGGGAGCTGTTTTTT. Encoded protein: CASSPGTGTNTGELFF.

A few counts support this clone. V usage is TRBV5-1 and J usage is TRBJ2-6; 7 nucleotides agree with TRBD1. The CDR3 sequence is 15 residues long. Per the germline V gene, CDR1 is SGHRS and CDR2 is YFSETQ. V gave up 3 bases and J gave up 0 bases; unmatched junction bases: 0. CDR3 in amino acids: CASSSGGSGANVLTF. CDR3 coding DNA: TGCGCCAGCAGCTCAGGGGGCTCTGGGGCCAACGTCCTGACTTTC.

V usage is TRBV11-2 and J usage is TRBJ1-2; 7 bases are a match to TRBD1. CDR3 length: 15 residues. The ends lost 3 bases at V and 6 bases at J; junction bases unmatched: 10. Germline V gene sequence: CDR1 SGHAT, CDR2 FQNNGV. The DNA of the CDR3 is TGTGCCAGCAGCTTCGGAACACACAGGGGTGATGGCTACACCTTC. This encodes CASSFGTHRGDGYTF.

V usage is TRBV5-1 and J usage is TRBJ1-4; possible D gene TRBD1, 6 bases. Germline V gene sequence: CDR1 SGHRS, CDR2 YFSETQ. This CDR3 is 18 amino acids long. The germline V and J ends were trimmed by 0 bases and 2 bases, with 17 bases remaining between them. CDR3 coding DNA: TGCGCCAGCAGCTTGGGAACACAGGGAATAGGGACTAATGAAAAACTGTTTTTT. It translates to CASSLGTQGIGTNEKLFF.

The rearrangement joins TRBV10-3 to TRBJ2-7; D unclear. V gave up 0 bases and J gave up 3 bases, with 9 bases separating them. CDR1 and CDR2 from the germline V gene are ENHRY and SYGVKD. The CDR3 loop spans 14 amino acids. CDR3 protein: CAISESGADYEQYF. The CDR3 bases are TGTGCCATCAGTGAGTCGGGTGCGGACTACGAGCAGTACTTC.

This chain joins TRBV6-5 and TRBJ2-5; tentatively, D is TRBD1 (6 bases). CDR1 is MNHEY and CDR2 is SVGAGI in the germline V gene. This CDR3 is built from 14 residues. V was pared by 5 bases and J by 3 bases, with 13 bases between. CDR3 bases: TGTGCCAGCAGTGGTTGGGGGCCGGAAGAGACCCAGTACTTC. It specifies CASSGWGPEETQYF.

The V and J genes are TRBV11-2 and TRBJ2-3; unclear D gene. Trimming took 1 base from V and 7 from J, leaving 9 bases between them. The germline gives CDR1 SGHAT, CDR2 FQNNGV. This CDR3 is 13 amino acids long. CDR3 in amino acids: CASSLGDLNTQYF. CDR3 DNA sequence: TGTGCCAGCAGCTTAGGCGATTTAAATACGCAGTATTTT.

J is TRBJ1-4 and V is TRBV4-3; no firm D call. Germline loops: CDR1 LGHNA, CDR2 YSLEER. The V gene lost 3 bases and the J gene lost 5 bases, with 13 bases spanning the gap. This CDR3 comprises 15 residues. The CDR3 coding sequence is TGCGCCAGCAGCCAGGTCGGAGGTTTGAATGAAAAACTGTTTTTT. This sequence encodes CASSQVGGLNEKLFF.

The CDR3 loop reads CASSVDPGEGTEAFF. The CDR3 coding sequence is TGTGCCAGCAGCGTAGATCCAGGGGAGGGGACTGAAGCTTTCTTT. The V and J genes are TRBV9 and TRBJ1-1; D perhaps matches TRBD1 (6 bases). The CDR3 runs to 15 residues. Germline V gene sequence: CDR1 SGDLS, CDR2 YYNGEE. The germline V and J ends were trimmed by 0 bases and 5 bases, with 14 bases remaining between them.

The rearrangement joins TRBV7-2 to TRBJ2-5; D ambiguous. Trimming shortened V by 7 bases and J by 1 base, and 13 bases separated the two germline ends. The CDR3 totals 14 residues. Germline CDR1 is SGHTA and CDR2 is FQGNSA. For the CDR3, the DNA is TGTGCCAGCAAGTCGAGCTATAGCCAAGAGACCCAGTACTTC. Its protein product is CASKSSYSQETQYF.

The chain uses TRBV5-4 and TRBJ1-5, with D maybe TRBD1 (5 bases). The CDR3 covers 19 residues. V lost 2 bases and J lost 0, with 21 bases in between. The germline V gene encodes CDR1 SGHNT and CDR2 YYREEE (reference sequence). The CDR3 protein is CASSFRGGPGGYSNQPQHF. CDR3 in DNA: TGTGCCAGCAGCTTTCGGGGTGGCCCTGGGGGGTATAGCAATCAGCCCCAGCATTTT.

The chain has TRBV4-1 and TRBJ2-2; D may be TRBD1 (5 bases). Trimming removed 2 bases from V and 3 bases from J, with 19 bases in between. Germline values: CDR1 MGHRA, CDR2 YSYEKL. This CDR3 spans 18 amino acids. The CDR3 here is CASSQTRTRGADTGELFF. The CDR3 DNA reads as TGCGCCAGCAGCCAAACAAGAACAAGGGGCGCAGACACCGGGGAGCTGTTTTTT.

The genes are TRBV9 and TRBJ2-3; D is ambiguous. V lost 0 bases and J 6 bases, leaving 8 bases between the germline ends. CDR3 length: 13 residues. From germline, CDR1 is SGDLS and CDR2 YYNGEE. CDR3 DNA: TGTGCCAGCAGCGTAGCTCCGGTGGATACGCAGTATTTT. Translation gives CASSVAPVDTQYF.

The chain carries TRBV5-1 and TRBJ1-3; the D gene is possibly TRBD1 (6 bases). V was clipped by 4 bases and J by 0 bases, with 14 bases between them. Per the germline V gene, CDR1 is SGHRS and CDR2 is YFSETQ. The CDR3 length is 16 residues. CDR3 region: CASSVRDITSGNTIYF. The CDR3, as DNA: TGCGCCAGCAGCGTCCGGGACATCACCTCTGGAAACACCATATATTTT.

The chain links TRBV4-2 to TRBJ1-4; 12 bases line up with TRBD1. The junction had 11 bases not matched to a gene; V was cut back by 4 bases and J by 8 bases. Germline CDR1 reads LGHNA; CDR2 reads YNFKEQ. The CDR3 is 17 amino acids. CDR3 DNA sequence: TGTGCCAGCAGCCCGGGACAGGGGGCCGGTCCGGGGGAAAAACTGTTTTTT. Its translation: CASSPGQGAGPGEKLFF.

The CDR3 DNA reads as TGTGCCAGCAGCTTGACTAGCGCCCCCGAGACCCAGTACTTC. Translation: CASSLTSAPETQYF. The V and J genes are TRBV11-2 and TRBJ2-5, with 8 bases matching TRBD2. Losses at the gene ends were 3 bases for V and 5 bases for J; bases not matched to a gene: 5. The CDR3 sequence is 14 residues long. Germline CDR1 reads SGHAT; CDR2 reads FQNNGV. Supplemented by reference TRBV11-2 and TRBJ2-5, the full variable domain reads EAGVAQSPRYKIIEKRQSVAFWCNPISGHATLYWYQQILGQGPKLLIQFQNNGVVDDSQLPKDRFSAERLKGVDSTLKIQPAKLEDSAVYLCASSLTSAPETQYFGPGTRLLVL.

V gene TRBV7-6 combines with J gene TRBJ2-2; no clear D. CDR1 is SGHVS and CDR2 is FNYEAQ in the germline V gene. The CDR3 loop spans 13 amino acids. The V end lost 5 bases, the J end lost 6 bases, and 10 bases lay between the germline ends. CDR3: CASSPTYSGELFF. The CDR3 DNA reads TGTGCCAGCAGCCCCACTTACTCCGGGGAGCTGTTTTTT. The entire variable domain, with the rest obtained from reference TRBV7-6 and TRBJ2-2, is as follows: GAGVSQSPRYKVTKRGQDVALRCDPISGHVSLYWYRQALGQGPEFLTYFNYEAQQDKSGLPNDRFSAERPEGSISTLTIQRTEQRDSAMYRCASSPTYSGELFFGEGSRLTVL.

This sequence joins TRBV29-1 and TRBJ2-2; D gene unclear. The CDR3 is 13 amino acids. The V gene lost 4 bases and the J gene lost 0 bases, with 6 bases spanning the gap. The germline V gene has CDR1 SQVTM and CDR2 ANQGSEA. Here the CDR3 reads CSVGHTNTGELFF. The CDR3 nucleotides are TGCAGCGTTGGACACACGAACACCGGGGAGCTGTTTTTT.